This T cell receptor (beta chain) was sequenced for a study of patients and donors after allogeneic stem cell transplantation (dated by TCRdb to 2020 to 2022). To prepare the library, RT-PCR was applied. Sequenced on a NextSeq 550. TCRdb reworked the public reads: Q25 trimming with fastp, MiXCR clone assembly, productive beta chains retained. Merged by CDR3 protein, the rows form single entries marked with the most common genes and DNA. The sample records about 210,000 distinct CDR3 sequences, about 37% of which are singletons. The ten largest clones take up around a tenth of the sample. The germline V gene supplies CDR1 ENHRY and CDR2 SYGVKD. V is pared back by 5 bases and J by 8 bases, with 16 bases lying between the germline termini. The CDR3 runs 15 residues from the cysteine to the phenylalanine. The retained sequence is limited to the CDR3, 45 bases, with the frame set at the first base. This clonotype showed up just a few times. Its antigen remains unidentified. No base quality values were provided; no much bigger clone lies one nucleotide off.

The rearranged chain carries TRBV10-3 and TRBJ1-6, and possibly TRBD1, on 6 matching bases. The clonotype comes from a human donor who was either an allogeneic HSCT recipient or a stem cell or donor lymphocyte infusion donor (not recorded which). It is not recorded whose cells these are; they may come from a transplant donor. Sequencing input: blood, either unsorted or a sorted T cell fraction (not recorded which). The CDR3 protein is CAISRQEGSDSPLHF. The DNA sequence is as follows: TGTGCCATCAGTCGACAGGAGGGGTCGGATTCACCCCTCCACTTT.